Each of the 26 T cell receptor beta chains below was sequenced from the same sample in a study of blood T cells in healthy people across ages. A sample-barcoded 5' primer and a J-beta primer mix were used in a second PCR of roughly 7 to 12 cycles. TCRdb re-called the 5' RACE reads with MiXCR, one entry per CDR3 protein. The sample consists of over 950,000 distinct CDR3 sequences, more than 30% of them appearing once. The sample was blood. All receptors derive from a man aged 18 to 35 in good health.

This clonotype was picked up many times. The chain is built from TRBV4-1 and TRBJ2-1; D unclear. Germline V gene lookup returns CDR1 MGHRA and CDR2 YSYEKL. V was pared by 2 bases and J by 5 bases, with 13 bases between. The CDR3 has 15 amino acids. The CDR3 region is CASSQLNLGNNEQFF. The CDR3 DNA follows: TGCGCCAGCAGCCAACTAAACCTCGGAAACAATGAGCAGTTCTTC.

This clonotype was recorded a few times. The rearrangement uses TRBV29-1 and TRBJ2-1; 8 positions agree with TRBD2. V trimming: 7 bases; J trimming: 12 bases; junction bases outside the gene matches: 11. In germline, CDR1 is SQVTM, CDR2 ANQGSEA. The length of the CDR3 is 12 residues. The CDR3: CSALWTSTPQFF. CDR3 DNA sequence: TGCAGCGCCCTGTGGACTAGCACCCCGCAGTTCTTC.

This clonotype appeared a few times. The CDR3 loop is CASSGAGARSYGYTF. The CDR3 DNA reads TGTGCCAGCAGTGGGGCGGGGGCCAGATCCTATGGCTACACCTTC. The rearrangement links TRBV2 to TRBJ1-2; the D gene is possibly TRBD1 (6 bases). This CDR3 spans 15 amino acids. CDR1 and CDR2 from the germline V gene are SNHLY and FYNNEI. The germline V and J ends were trimmed by 4 bases and 4 bases, with 16 bases remaining between them. Combining the CDR3 with reference TRBV2 and TRBJ1-2 gives the whole variable domain EPEVTQTPSHQVTQMGQEVILRCVPISNHLYFYWYRQILGQKVEFLVSFYNNEISEKSEIFDDQFSVERPDGSNFTLKIRSTKLEDSAMYFCASSGAGARSYGYTFGSGTRLTVV.

The V call is TRBV29-1, the J call TRBJ2-6; tentatively, D is TRBD2 (5 bases). This CDR3 contains 15 residues. Per germline, CDR1 SQVTM and CDR2 ANQGSEA. Trimming stripped 4 bases from V and 0 bases from J, with 10 bases between. Here the CDR3 reads CSVVVGNSGANVLTF. CDR3 nucleotides: TGCAGCGTTGTAGTCGGGAACTCTGGGGCCAACGTCCTGACTTTC.

V and J are TRBV12-3 or TRBV12-4 and TRBJ2-3; a possible D gene is TRBD2 (6 bases). The CDR3 spans 14 residues. The DNA for the CDR3 is TGTGCTAGCCACCCTGGCGGGGCGGCAGATACGCAGTATTTT. It translates to CASHPGGAADTQYF.

The CDR3 DNA reads TGCGCCAGCAGCTTGGCCCCCGACTCGGAGGACACTGAAGCTTTCTTT. Translation gives CASSLAPDSEDTEAFF. The rearrangement uses TRBV5-1 and TRBJ1-1; D is unresolved. This CDR3 spans 16 amino acids. The V end was cut by 0 bases, the J end by 3 bases, with 15 bases between. Germline V gene lookup returns CDR1 SGHRS and CDR2 YFSETQ. Full variable domain (outside the CDR3, taken from reference TRBV5-1 and TRBJ1-1): KAGVTQTPRYLIKTRGQQVTLSCSPISGHRSVSWYQQTPGQGLQFLFEYFSETQRNKGNFPGRFSGRQFSNSRSEMNVSTLELGDSALYLCASSLAPDSEDTEAFFGQGTRLTVV.

This clonotype was seen a few times. The chain employs TRBV2 and TRBJ1-1; D call uncertain. This CDR3 has 13 residues. Trimming shortened V by 4 bases and J by 5 bases, and 11 bases separated the two germline ends. Germline V lookup: CDR1 SNHLY, CDR2 FYNNEI. CDR3 residues: CASSGGFWTEAFF. The CDR3 DNA reads TGTGCCAGCAGTGGAGGGTTTTGGACTGAAGCTTTCTTT.

This clonotype was counted a few times. J is TRBJ1-5 and V is TRBV20-1; D is perhaps TRBD1 (5 bases). Germline V gene data show CDR1 as DFQATT and CDR2 as SNEGSKA (reference sequence). Trimming removed 1 base from V and 0 bases from J, with 10 bases in between. This CDR3 comprises 15 residues. The CDR3: CSARGRGDSNQPQHF. The CDR3 DNA follows: TGCAGTGCTAGAGGTAGGGGAGATAGCAATCAGCCCCAGCATTTT.

The gene calls are TRBV2 and TRBJ1-1, with D possibly matching TRBD1 (6 bases). V lost 6 bases and J lost 0, with 14 bases in between. The V gene's germline CDR1 is SNHLY and CDR2 FYNNEI. The CDR3 totals 15 residues. CDR3 amino acids: CASRLRTVLNTEAFF. The CDR3 DNA follows: TGTGCCAGCAGGCTCCGGACAGTCCTGAACACTGAAGCTTTCTTT.

A few counts support this clonotype. This chain uses TRBV7-3 with TRBJ1-1; maybe TRBD1 (6 bases). This CDR3 is built from 13 residues. V lost 1 base, J lost 5 bases, and 8 bases lay in between. Germline CDR1 is SGHTA and CDR2 is FQGTGA. The CDR3 DNA is TGTGCCAGCAGCTTAATGCAGGGGACTGAAGCTTTCTTT. Translation gives CASSLMQGTEAFF.

This clonotype was seen a few times. The gene calls are TRBV5-1 and TRBJ2-5; D unresolved. V was cut by 4 bases and J by 4 bases, with 17 bases left in between. The CDR3 has 15 amino acids. Germline V gene lookup returns CDR1 SGHRS and CDR2 YFSETQ. The CDR3 DNA reads TGCGCCAGCAGCCCCACGACAAAGCCTCCAGAGACCCAGTACTTC. It is translated as CASSPTTKPPETQYF.

This clonotype was counted a few times. The rearrangement links TRBV2 to TRBJ1-2; 9 bases agree with TRBD1. The V segment lost 2 bases and the J segment 8 bases; nucleotides outside the gene matches: 6. This CDR3 has 14 residues. Germline V gene sequence: CDR1 SNHLY, CDR2 FYNNEI. The CDR3 DNA follows: TGTGCCAGCAGTGAAAGGACAGGGGCTTTGGGCTACACCTTC. This codes for CASSERTGALGYTF.

This chain joins TRBV5-1 and TRBJ1-1; 11 positions agree with TRBD1. CDR1 is SGHRS and CDR2 is YFSETQ in the germline V gene. V trimming: 4 bases; J trimming: 4 bases; junction bases outside the gene matches: 6. The CDR3 covers 15 residues. For the CDR3, the DNA is TGCGCCAGCAGCGAGGGACAGGGGGGGAGCACTGAAGCTTTCTTT. Translation gives CASSEGQGGSTEAFF.

The CDR3, as DNA: TGTGCCAGCACCTGGGTAGGAGTTACCACAGATACGCAGTATTTT. Amino acid sequence: CASTWVGVTTDTQYF. This chain connects TRBV7-2 to TRBJ2-3, with no clear D. The CDR3 length is 15 residues. V was clipped by 7 bases and J by 2 bases, with 16 bases between them. Germline V CDR1 and CDR2: SGHTA, FQGNSA.

The chain carries TRBV2 and TRBJ2-3; the D call may be TRBD1 or TRBD2 (5 bases each). The CDR3 is 14 amino acids. V shed 10 bases and J shed 1 base, with 15 bases lying between them. Germline-derived CDR1 and CDR2 are SNHLY and FYNNEI. DNA for the CDR3: TGTGCCACCAGATCGAGGGGCGGCACAGATACGCAGTATTTT. This translates into CATRSRGGTDTQYF.

This clonotype was seen more than once but under ten times. The J gene is TRBJ1-2, the V gene TRBV20-1; unclear D gene. The CDR3 is made up of 12 amino acids. Trimming cost V 3 bases and J 5 bases, with 10 bases left between them. CDR1 and CDR2 from the germline V gene are DFQATT and SNEGSKA (reference sequence). CDR3 amino acids: CSASLRVYGYTF. In DNA form, the CDR3 reads TGCAGTGCTAGTCTGCGAGTGTATGGCTACACCTTC.

This clonotype has just a few counts. The chain carries TRBV2 and TRBJ2-2; D is unclear. Germline CDR1 SNHLY, CDR2 FYNNEI. Trimming took 7 bases from V and 0 from J, leaving 9 bases between them. This CDR3 is built from 14 residues. In nucleotides, the CDR3 is TGTGCCAGCACCTCCCTCGCGAACACCGGGGAGCTGTTTTTT. Encoded protein: CASTSLANTGELFF.

The chain joins TRBV4-2 to TRBJ2-1; 11 bases match TRBD2. Trimming took 0 bases from V and 7 from J; bases not matched to a gene: 5. This CDR3 is built from 16 residues. Germline CDR1 and CDR2: LGHNA and YNFKEQ. CDR3 loop: CASSQEGLAGGNEQFF. DNA for the CDR3: TGTGCCAGCAGCCAAGAAGGGCTAGCGGGGGGAAATGAGCAGTTCTTC.

The chain has TRBV5-6 and TRBJ2-1; TRBD2 is a possible D gene (5 bases). Germline assignment: CDR1 SGHDT and CDR2 YYEEEE. The CDR3 has 14 residues. Trimming shortened V by 3 bases and J by 8 bases, and 15 bases separated the two germline ends. The CDR3 is CASSYWGENDEQFF. In DNA, the CDR3 is TGTGCCAGCAGCTACTGGGGAGAGAATGATGAGCAGTTCTTC.

This rearrangement joins TRBV9 to TRBJ1-2, with D perhaps TRBD1 (5 bases). Trimming took 2 bases from V and 8 from J, leaving 16 bases between them. The germline V gene encodes CDR1 SGDLS and CDR2 YYNGEE. The CDR3 length is 14 residues. This CDR3 reads CASSVDVGVEGYTF. CDR3 DNA sequence: TGTGCCAGCAGCGTGGATGTGGGGGTAGAGGGCTACACCTTC.

V is TRBV30 and J is TRBJ2-7; TRBD1 matches at 7 bases. This CDR3 contains 13 residues. The V gene's germline CDR1 is GTSNPN and CDR2 SVGIG (reference sequence). The V segment lost 1 base and the J segment 0 bases; nucleotides outside the gene matches: 0. CDR3 nucleotide sequence: TGTGCCTGGAGTGACAGGGGCTCCTACGAGCAGTACTTC. Its protein is CAWSDRGSYEQYF.

This rearrangement joins TRBV12-3 or TRBV12-4 to TRBJ2-3; weak D call: TRBD2 (5 bases). V was shortened by 1 base and J by 1 base, with 9 bases between the two germline ends. The CDR3 length is 15 residues. For the CDR3, the DNA is TGTGCCAGCAGTTTAGAGTTCGGGGGCACAGATACGCAGTATTTT. This sequence encodes CASSLEFGGTDTQYF.

The chain uses TRBV5-1 and TRBJ1-1; D might be TRBD1 (6 bases). CDR1 is SGHRS and CDR2 is YFSETQ in the germline V gene. Trimming took off 5 bases at V and 3 bases at J, with 14 bases between the two ends. The CDR3 has 14 amino acids. CDR3 residues: CASSFVGADTEAFF. CDR3 in DNA: TGCGCCAGCAGTTTTGTGGGGGCCGACACTGAAGCTTTCTTT.

This chain uses TRBV7-3 with TRBJ1-3; perhaps TRBD1 as D (6 bases). This CDR3 region has 14 residues. Germline V gives CDR1 SGHTA, CDR2 FQGTGA. V lost 2 bases to trimming and J lost 8 bases, with 13 bases between them. The CDR3 DNA is TGTGCCAGCAGCTTACAATCAGGGGAGGACACCATATATTTT. It yields the protein CASSLQSGEDTIYF.

This clonotype was picked up many times. V and J are TRBV15 and TRBJ2-3; no firm D call. CDR1 and CDR2 from the germline V gene are LNHNV and YYDKDF (reference sequence). Trimming pared 3 bases from V and 4 bases from J, leaving 5 bases between. This CDR3 contains 12 residues. CDR3 coding DNA: TGTGCCACCAGCAGTACCTCAGATACGCAGTATTTT. This codes for CATSSTSDTQYF.

The CDR3 DNA is TGCGCCAGCAGCTTGGAATTGGGGCAAGAGACCCGGTACTTC. It is translated as CASSLELGQETRYF. J is TRBJ2-7 and V is TRBV5-1; maybe TRBD1 (5 bases). The germline V gene encodes CDR1 SGHRS and CDR2 YFSETQ. V shed 0 bases and J shed 12 bases, with 19 bases lying between them. The CDR3 has 14 residues.